This T cell receptor beta chain was recorded in a study of T cell responses to AZD1222 COVID-19 vaccine. Trimming took off 4 bases at V and 1 base at J, with 10 bases between the two ends. The CDR3 sequence is 14 residues long. In germline, CDR1 is LGHNT, CDR2 FRNRAP. Produced via immunoSEQ multiplex PCR; TCRdb's table is partial and in-frame only. The profile shows over 75,000 clones, around nine tenths of them singletons. Sequencing used peripheral blood, obtained on day 0 of AZD1222 vaccination. The TCR comes from an adult in good health. The rearrangement joins TRBV12-5 to TRBJ1-1; unclear D gene. This chain's CDR3 is CASGSTPPNTEAFF. For the CDR3, the DNA is TGTGCTAGTGGTTCTACCCCCCCGAACACTGAAGCTTTCTTT.